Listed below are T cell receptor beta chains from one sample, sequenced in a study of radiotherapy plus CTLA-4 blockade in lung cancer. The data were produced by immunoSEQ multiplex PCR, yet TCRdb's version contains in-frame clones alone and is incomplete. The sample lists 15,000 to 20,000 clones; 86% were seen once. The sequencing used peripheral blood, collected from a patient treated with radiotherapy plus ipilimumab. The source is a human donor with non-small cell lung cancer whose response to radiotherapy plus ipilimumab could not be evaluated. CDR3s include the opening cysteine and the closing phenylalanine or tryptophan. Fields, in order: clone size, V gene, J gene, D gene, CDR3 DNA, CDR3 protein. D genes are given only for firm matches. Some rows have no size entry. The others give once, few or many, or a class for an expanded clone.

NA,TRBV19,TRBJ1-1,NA,TGTGCCAGTACAGGGCGGATCACTGAAGCTTTCTTT,CASTGRITEAFF
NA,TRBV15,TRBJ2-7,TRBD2,TGTGCCACCAGCAGAGGTGGACTAGCGGGAACCTACGAGCAGTACTTC,CATSRGGLAGTYEQYF
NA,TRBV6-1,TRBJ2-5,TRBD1,TGTGCCAGCAGTGAAGGACAGGGGGAGACCCAGTACTTC,CASSEGQGETQYF
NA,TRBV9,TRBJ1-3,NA,TGTGCCAGCACTCGCGACTTCAACTCTGGAAACACCATATATTTT,CASTRDFNSGNTIYF
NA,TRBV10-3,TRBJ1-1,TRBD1,TGTGCCATCGAACGAAACAGGGGCGGTGCGATGTTGGAGGGGACTTTCTTT,CAIERNRGGAMLEGTFF
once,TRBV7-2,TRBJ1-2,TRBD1,TGTGCCAGCAGCTTAGTAGGGGGCAATGGCTACACCTTC,CASSLVGGNGYTF
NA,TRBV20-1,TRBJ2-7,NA,TGCAGTGCCAGGAGGGAGTACGAGCAGTACTTC,CSARREYEQYF
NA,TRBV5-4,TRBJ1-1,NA,TGTGCCAGCAGCTATAGCATCGGGACAACGAGGAACACTGAAGCTTTCTTT,CASSYSIGTTRNTEAFF
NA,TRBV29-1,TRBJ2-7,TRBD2,TGCAGCGTTGCCGCTAGCGGGGTCTACGAGCAGTACTTC,CSVAASGVYEQYF
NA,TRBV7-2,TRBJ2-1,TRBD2,TGTGCCAGCAGCTTTAGCGGGAGGGTCGGTGAGCAGTTCTTC,CASSFSGRVGEQFF
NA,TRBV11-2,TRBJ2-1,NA,TGTGCCAGCAGCCCTCCGAGGCTTAGCTCCTACAATGAGCAGTTCTTC,CASSPPRLSSYNEQFF
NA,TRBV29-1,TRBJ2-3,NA,TGCAGCGTTGAAGGATCCGGGGACACAGATACGCAGTATTTT,CSVEGSGDTDTQYF
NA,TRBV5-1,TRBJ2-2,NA,TGCGCCAGCAGCTTGGTGGGTAACGGGAACCCCCCCGGGGAGCTGTTTTTT,CASSLVGNGNPPGELFF
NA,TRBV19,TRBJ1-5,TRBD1,TGTGCCAGTAGTGCCGGGACAGGGGGAAATCAGCCCCAGCATTTT,CASSAGTGGNQPQHF
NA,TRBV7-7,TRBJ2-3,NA,TGTGCTAGCAGCTTGACCTTAGGGAGAGGAGATACGCAGTATTTT,CASSLTLGRGDTQYF
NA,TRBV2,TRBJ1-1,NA,TGTGCCAGCAGTGAAGCTGGGGGACTTGATGAAGCTTTCTTT,CASSEAGGLDEAFF
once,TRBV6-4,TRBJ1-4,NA,TGTGCCAGCAGTCCGAGGGAGAACTTAGGTTTTTTT,CASSPRENLGFF
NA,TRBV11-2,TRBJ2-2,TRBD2,TGTGCCAGCAAACTAGCGGGAGGGCGTGGCGGGGAGCTGTTTTTT,CASKLAGGRGGELFF